This T cell receptor (beta chain) was captured by sequencing in a study of response to subunit inactivated influenza vaccine. The ends lost 5 bases at V and 7 bases at J; junction bases unmatched: 7. The CDR3 runs to 14 residues. Germline-derived CDR1 and CDR2 are SGHTA and FQGNSA. One entry per CDR3 protein results from TCRdb running MiXCR on the RT-PCR reads. The sample includes around 480,000 distinct CDR3 sequences, 11% of them seen just once. The sequence was obtained from a man aged 50 to 59 who received an inactivated influenza vaccine. The genes are TRBV7-2 and TRBJ2-5, with 10 bases that match TRBD2. The specimen was PBMCs from blood, collected 35 to 45 days after vaccination. The CDR3 loop reads CASSLGTSEGTQYF. In DNA form, the CDR3 reads TGTGCCAGCAGCCTCGGGACTAGCGAGGGGACCCAGTACTTC.